Here is one T cell receptor (beta chain) with its context. Profiling relied on immunoSEQ multiplex PCR, and the TCRdb table lists in-frame clones only, not all of them. Of hundreds of thousands of clones listed, 88% were seen once; the top ten hold less than 1.5%. The data derive from a study of blood T cell repertoires in COVID-19. Study-wide background: T cells, B-cell-depleted T cells, or PBMCs supplied cDNA or gDNA.

Germline V lookup: CDR1 SGHAT, CDR2 FQNNGV. Trimming removed 1 base from V and 2 bases from J, with 8 bases in between. This CDR3 has 14 residues. The chain links TRBV11-2 to TRBJ1-1; the D is unclear. Specimen: PBMCs or T cells enriched from blood (not recorded which). This receptor was taken from a woman aged 18-29 years who had been exposed to COVID-19. The CDR3 DNA reads as TGTGCCAGCAGCTTAGTAGCTACAAACACTGAAGCTTTCTTT. It yields the protein CASSLVATNTEAFF.